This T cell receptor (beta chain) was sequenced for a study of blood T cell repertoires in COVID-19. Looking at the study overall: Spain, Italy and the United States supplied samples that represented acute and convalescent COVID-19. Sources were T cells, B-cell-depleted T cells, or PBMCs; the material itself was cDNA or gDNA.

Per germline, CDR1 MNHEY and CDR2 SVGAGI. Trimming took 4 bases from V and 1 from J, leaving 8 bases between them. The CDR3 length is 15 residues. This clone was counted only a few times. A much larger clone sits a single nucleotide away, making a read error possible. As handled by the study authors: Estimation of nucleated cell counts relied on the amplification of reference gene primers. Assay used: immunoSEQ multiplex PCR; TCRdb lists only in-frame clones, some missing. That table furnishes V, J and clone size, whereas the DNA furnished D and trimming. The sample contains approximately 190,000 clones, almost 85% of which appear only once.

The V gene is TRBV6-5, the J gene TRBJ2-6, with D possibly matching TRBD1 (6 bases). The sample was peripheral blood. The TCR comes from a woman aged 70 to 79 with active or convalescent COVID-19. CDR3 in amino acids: CASSLTGSGANVLTF. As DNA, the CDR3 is TGTGCCAGCAGTTTAACAGGGTCTGGGGCCAACGTCCTGACTTTC.